This TCR beta chain was sequenced in a study of T cell repertoires in cytomegalovirus infection. Study-level information: Signatures in public TCR beta sequences pointed to both CMV infection and matching HLA type.

Per germline, CDR1 MDHEN and CDR2 SYDVKM. The CDR3 extends over 19 amino acids. The trim removed 2 bases at V and 0 bases at J, leaving 12 bases unmatched. As for this clonotype: Its antigen is currently unknown.

MiXCR, run by TCRdb on the reads, gives a single entry per CDR3 protein. The profile shows more than 500,000 distinct CDR3 sequences, about 15% of them singletons. Study outcomes and limitations: Dominant in the ex vivo response were TCR beta clonotypes restricted by HLA-C and specific for CMV. Identification of carriers of CMV plus the relevant HLA was performed using cumulative public TCR beta family frequency.

V and J are TRBV28 and TRBJ2-3, with TRBD1 identical over 9 bases. Sequencing used CD8+ T cells from PBMCs. The receptor was isolated from a human donor in good health (CMV status not recorded). Some clones in this sample may be carry-over from other donors' samples. CDR3 residues: CASSLTVGQGGSSTDTQYF. The CDR3 bases are TGTGCCAGCAGTTTAACAGTGGGACAGGGAGGTTCTAGCACAGATACGCAGTATTTT.